The TCR beta chain described here comes from a study of T cells in Graves' hyperthyroidism and ophthalmopathy (dated by TCRdb to the late 2010s). In the study overall: Peripheral blood was collected at initial diagnosis, before any treatment. TCR Vbeta CDR3 sequencing of 130 to 150 peripheral blood samples (roughly 41 ophthalmopathy, about 74 hyperthyroidism and approximately 17 progressor patients) is reported in the paper. To identify TCR V-J signatures that set the groups apart, the researchers used a discovery cohort of roughly 100 patients, made up of 40 to 45 with Graves' ophthalmopathy and some 56 with stable Graves' hyperthyroidism. After sampling, hyperthyroidism patients received methimazole starting at 30 mg daily, and ophthalmopathy patients received high-dose intravenous methylprednisolone. The 100 discovery patients were randomly split 7:3 into training and test sets. Whether ophthalmopathy could be predicted prospectively was tested in an independent validation cohort made up of approximately 19 hyperthyroidism patients plus 17 patients who later progressed to ophthalmopathy. In addition, the study compared T-cell repertoires in thyroid tissue and in blood from about six Graves' hyperthyroidism patients. The full study reports these points: Most expanded thyroid clonotypes (frequency above 0.001) were also detected in blood, a finding suggesting that blood repertoires may reflect thyroid immune responses. Sample size was not statistically predetermined, and investigators were not blinded to group allocation. During validation, the model predicted progression to ophthalmopathy a median of approximately 6.5 months ahead of onset, with 70.59% sensitivity and almost 75% specificity. A model built on a 13 V-J signature distinguished ophthalmopathy from stable hyperthyroidism, reaching 87.88% sensitivity and under 84% specificity in cross-validation and 80%/75% in testing.

The TCR beta CDR3 regions were amplified from RNA transcripts. For the first round of RT-PCR on the TCR CDR3, the HTBI primer set was used together with the Qiagen OneStep RT-PCR kit. Libraries were constructed in a second round of multiplex PCR, after which size selection and purification were performed. Sequencing of the libraries was done on an Illumina HiSeq2000 using paired-end 100 bp reads. Per the source publication's procedure: SOAPnuke was used to process the raw data, removing reads that contained adapters or uncalled bases, had a mean Phred below 15, or lacked an exact match to the constant primer or identifier. COPE v1.2.5 was used to merge high-quality paired reads, and clonotypes were defined as unique nucleotide sequences. MiTCR v1.1 was used to align the clonotypes against IMGT TRBV, TRBD and TRBJ reference segments. Analysis was restricted to V-J combinations with a frequency above 0.0001, which covered over 98% of repertoires. A TCS score was defined as the ratio between F50 (clonal expansion) and ExV (chaos), using BLOSUM62-based TCRdist between CDR3 peptides within each V-J. Welch's t-statistics and random forest reduced several hundred V-J features to under 15, which were used in a naive Bayes classifier (R e1071). TCRdb took the public reads, trimmed them with fastp at Q25, ran MiXCR for clone calling and kept in-frame beta chains. One record per CDR3 amino acid sequence lists the most common genes and DNA. The V and J calls were not made by the authors but by TCRdb's processing. The sample records about 640,000 distinct CDR3 sequences, around 20% of which are singletons. Under 35% of the sample belongs to the ten largest clones.

From the cysteine through the phenylalanine, the CDR3 covers 13 amino acids. Only CDR3 DNA is held: 39 bases, read in frame from base 1. Deletion took 2 bases off V and 12 bases off J, with a span of 14 bases between the germline ends. This clonotype was seen many times. Its antigen is currently not known. Base quality data are lacking; no much larger clone is found one base away. Moderately to severely active disease, a Clinical Activity Score of at least 3, a NOSPECS grade of at least 4, and a duration under 3 months were present in ophthalmopathy patients. Patients with uncontrolled infections, other autoimmune diseases, pregnancy or lactation were excluded. Diagnoses were established on the basis of clinical symptoms, serum thyroxine and TRAb, thyroid ultrasound, and orbital computed tomography. Ficoll-Paque density gradient centrifugation was used to isolate PBMCs from about 9 ml of fresh peripheral blood. Trizol reagent was used to extract total RNA, and RNA quality was then checked on an Agilent 2100 Bioanalyzer.

The sequence was collected from a young man with Graves' ophthalmopathy. The specimen sequenced was blood. The chain couples TRBV12-3 or TRBV12-4 to TRBJ2-1, with an unclear D gene assignment. Here the CDR3 is given as CASSLSADLGQFF. The DNA sequence is as follows: TGTGCCAGCAGTTTAAGCGCTGACCTAGGGCAGTTCTTC.